The entry below describes one T cell receptor (beta chain). The data are from a study of blood T cell repertoires in COVID-19. As for the study in general: Donors in the United States, Italy and Spain gave samples during acute or convalescent COVID-19. From T cells, B-cell-depleted T cells, or PBMCs came the material, which was cDNA or gDNA.

The length of the CDR3 is 15 residues. V was cut by 5 bases and J by 0 bases, with 11 bases left in between. Germline V gene lookup returns CDR1 PRHDT and CDR2 FYEKMQ (reference sequence). In the authors' workflow: Cell counts per sample came from amplifying reference gene primers. Sequencing was performed with immunoSEQ multiplex PCR; in TCRdb, only in-frame clones are kept and a portion is missing. The DNA gave D and trimming, while V, J and clone size come from that table. The sample yields approximately 260,000 clones, approximately 80% seen once. This TCR was sampled from a woman of 80 years or more with active or convalescent COVID-19. Sample: peripheral blood. This rearrangement joins TRBV13 to TRBJ1-3; D gene uncertain. The CDR3 DNA follows: TGTGCCAGCAGCCAGCGGGCACACTCTGGAAACACCATATATTTT. It is translated as CASSQRAHSGNTIYF.